These T cell receptor beta chains were read from a single sample in a study of shared clonotypes between healthy human individuals. Generated by immunoSEQ multiplex PCR, the TCRdb table keeps only in-frame clones and is missing some. The sample consists of millions of clones, about 95% of them appearing once. The sample comprised naive CD4+ T cells sorted from blood. The receptors shown here come from a man younger than 35 in good health. The CDR3 runs from the conserved cysteine through the conserved F or W. The order of the fields is clone size, J gene, D gene, V gene, CDR3 DNA, CDR3 protein. The D gene is left open where the match is weak. Clone size is stated in some rows and not others, as once, few, many or a class when expanded.

clone_size: .; j_call: TRBJ2-7; d_call: TRBD2; v_call: TRBV5-6; cdr3_nt: TGTGCCAGCGGACTAGCGGGACCCGAGCAGTACTTC; cdr3_aa: CASGLAGPEQYF
clone_size: .; j_call: TRBJ2-5; d_call: TRBD1; v_call: TRBV5-8; cdr3_nt: TGTGCCAGCAGCTTGGCGGTGTGGGACAGGCAACAGACCCAGTACTTC; cdr3_aa: CASSLAVWDRQQTQYF
clone_size: .; j_call: TRBJ1-3; d_call: TRBD1; v_call: TRBV11-2; cdr3_nt: TGTGCCAGCAGCTCAGTCCCAGGGGGCATATATTTT; cdr3_aa: CASSSVPGGIYF
clone_size: once; j_call: TRBJ1-2; d_call: .; v_call: TRBV5-6; cdr3_nt: TGTGCCAGCAGCTTCCGACAGGCTTTTGTCGGCTACACCTTC; cdr3_aa: CASSFRQAFVGYTF
clone_size: .; j_call: TRBJ2-3; d_call: TRBD2; v_call: TRBV5-4; cdr3_nt: TGTGCCAGCAGCCTTCCCAGCGGGGGCCCCAGGGTGTCTAGCACAGATACGCAGTATTTT; cdr3_aa: CASSLPSGGPRVSSTDTQYF
clone_size: .; j_call: TRBJ1-4; d_call: .; v_call: TRBV6-1; cdr3_nt: TGTGCCAGCAGTGAACGGGGGGTGATGGGTGAAAAACTGTTTTTT; cdr3_aa: CASSERGVMGEKLFF
clone_size: .; j_call: TRBJ1-3; d_call: .; v_call: TRBV6-5; cdr3_nt: TGTGCCAGCAGTTACACAAGGCTCTCTGGAAACACCATATATTTT; cdr3_aa: CASSYTRLSGNTIYF
clone_size: .; j_call: TRBJ2-2; d_call: TRBD1; v_call: TRBV10-1; cdr3_nt: TGCGCCAGCAGCAGGGGACAGGGGGACACCGGGGAGCTGTTTTTT; cdr3_aa: CASSRGQGDTGELFF
clone_size: .; j_call: TRBJ2-1; d_call: TRBD2; v_call: TRBV11-3; cdr3_nt: TGTGCCAGCAGCGAAGGACTAGCAGTCTACAATGAGCAGTTCTTC; cdr3_aa: CASSEGLAVYNEQFF
clone_size: few; j_call: TRBJ2-6; d_call: .; v_call: TRBV10-3; cdr3_nt: TGTGCCATCAGGGGTGCCCCTGGGGCCAACGTCCTGACTTTC; cdr3_aa: CAIRGAPGANVLTF
clone_size: .; j_call: TRBJ2-2; d_call: .; v_call: TRBV4-3; cdr3_nt: TGCGCCAGCAGCCAAGAGGGACCCCACGGGGAGCTGTTTTTT; cdr3_aa: CASSQEGPHGELFF
clone_size: .; j_call: TRBJ2-7; d_call: .; v_call: TRBV6-1; cdr3_nt: TGTGCCAGCAGAAACCCTATCTCCTACGAGCAGTACTTC; cdr3_aa: CASRNPISYEQYF
clone_size: .; j_call: TRBJ2-2; d_call: .; v_call: TRBV5-1; cdr3_nt: TGCGCCAGCAGCCCCGGACAGCCCACCGGGGAGCTGTTTTTT; cdr3_aa: CASSPGQPTGELFF
clone_size: .; j_call: TRBJ1-2; d_call: TRBD1; v_call: TRBV19; cdr3_nt: TGTGCCAGAACCTCCGCCGGGACAGGGGGTAATGGCTACACCTTC; cdr3_aa: CARTSAGTGGNGYTF
clone_size: .; j_call: TRBJ1-4; d_call: .; v_call: TRBV7-9; cdr3_nt: TGTGCCAGCAGCCCGAACGGGGTTAACGGATATAATGAAAAACTGTTTTTT; cdr3_aa: CASSPNGVNGYNEKLFF
clone_size: .; j_call: TRBJ1-3; d_call: .; v_call: TRBV30; cdr3_nt: TGTGCCTGGAGCCCAACAGGGTCTGGAAACACCATATATTTT; cdr3_aa: CAWSPTGSGNTIYF
clone_size: once; j_call: TRBJ2-7; d_call: .; v_call: TRBV18; cdr3_nt: TGTGCCAGCTCACCGAACAGCTACGAGCAGTACTTC; cdr3_aa: CASSPNSYEQYF
clone_size: .; j_call: TRBJ2-7; d_call: TRBD1; v_call: TRBV6-1; cdr3_nt: TGTGCCACCTTCCGGGACAGCGACCGCTACGAGCAGTACTTC; cdr3_aa: CATFRDSDRYEQYF
clone_size: .; j_call: TRBJ1-1; d_call: .; v_call: TRBV25-1; cdr3_nt: TGTGCCAGCAGTGAATCGGTTTCCCGGGGCTCTATAACTGAAGCTTTCTTT; cdr3_aa: CASSESVSRGSITEAFF
clone_size: .; j_call: TRBJ1-1; d_call: .; v_call: TRBV2; cdr3_nt: TGTGCCAGCAGTGTGGCGGGCACTGAAGCTTTCTTT; cdr3_aa: CASSVAGTEAFF
clone_size: .; j_call: TRBJ2-3; d_call: .; v_call: TRBV9; cdr3_nt: TGTGCCAGCAGCCCCCGGACAGGGACTACCACAGATACGCAGTATTTT; cdr3_aa: CASSPRTGTTTDTQYF
clone_size: .; j_call: TRBJ1-4; d_call: TRBD1; v_call: TRBV4-3; cdr3_nt: TGCGCCAGCAGCCGAACGACAGGGATACAGGAAAAACTGTTTTTT; cdr3_aa: CASSRTTGIQEKLFF
clone_size: .; j_call: TRBJ1-2; d_call: .; v_call: TRBV10-3; cdr3_nt: TGTGCCATCACTACCCAGGGGCAGGGGCTCTATGGCTACACCTTC; cdr3_aa: CAITTQGQGLYGYTF
clone_size: .; j_call: TRBJ1-1; d_call: .; v_call: TRBV30; cdr3_nt: TGTGCCTGGCGTATAGACAGGAACACTGAAGCTTTCTTT; cdr3_aa: CAWRIDRNTEAFF
clone_size: .; j_call: TRBJ2-5; d_call: .; v_call: TRBV30; cdr3_nt: TGTGCCTGGAGTTTGGTAAGAGGAGTCAAAGAGACCCAGTACTTC; cdr3_aa: CAWSLVRGVKETQYF
clone_size: .; j_call: TRBJ2-2; d_call: .; v_call: TRBV5-4; cdr3_nt: TGTGCCAGCAGTCCCGGAGGAGGGACCGGGGAGCTGTTTTTT; cdr3_aa: CASSPGGGTGELFF
clone_size: .; j_call: TRBJ2-7; d_call: TRBD2; v_call: TRBV5-1; cdr3_nt: TGCGCCAGCAGCTTCGGACTAGCGGACAGCTCCTACGAGCAGTACTTC; cdr3_aa: CASSFGLADSSYEQYF
clone_size: .; j_call: TRBJ2-1; d_call: .; v_call: TRBV4-3; cdr3_nt: TGCGCCAGCAGCCAAGATGCGGGGTTGGGGTACAATGAGCAGTTCTTC; cdr3_aa: CASSQDAGLGYNEQFF
clone_size: .; j_call: TRBJ2-1; d_call: .; v_call: TRBV9; cdr3_nt: TGTGCCAGCAGCGCGGGGGGCGAGAATGAGCAGTTCTTC; cdr3_aa: CASSAGGENEQFF
clone_size: .; j_call: TRBJ1-5; d_call: .; v_call: TRBV7-2; cdr3_nt: TGTGCCAGCAGCTTAGGGGGTATTAGCAATCAGCCCCAGCATTTT; cdr3_aa: CASSLGGISNQPQHF
clone_size: .; j_call: TRBJ1-2; d_call: TRBD1; v_call: TRBV28; cdr3_nt: TGTGCCAGCAGTTCGTTGTCAGGGGGGTTTGGCTACACCTTC; cdr3_aa: CASSSLSGGFGYTF
clone_size: few; j_call: TRBJ1-6; d_call: TRBD1; v_call: TRBV18; cdr3_nt: TGTGCCAGCTCACCATCGGGTACAGGGGGTAATTCACCCCTCCACTTT; cdr3_aa: CASSPSGTGGNSPLHF
clone_size: .; j_call: TRBJ2-7; d_call: .; v_call: TRBV5-1; cdr3_nt: TGCGCCAGCAGCTTACTAGCTCCCGGCGGCGGGCAGTACTTC; cdr3_aa: CASSLLAPGGGQYF
clone_size: .; j_call: TRBJ2-3; d_call: .; v_call: TRBV5-4; cdr3_nt: TGTGCCAGCAGCCTGGACAATCTGTTAGATACGCAGTATTTT; cdr3_aa: CASSLDNLLDTQYF
clone_size: .; j_call: TRBJ2-1; d_call: .; v_call: TRBV5-1; cdr3_nt: TGCGCCAGCAGCTCTAAGGAGGTTGAGCAGTTCTTC; cdr3_aa: CASSSKEVEQFF
clone_size: .; j_call: TRBJ1-1; d_call: TRBD1; v_call: TRBV7-9; cdr3_nt: TGTGCCAGCAGCTCTAGACAGGGGCGGAACACTGAAGCTTTCTTT; cdr3_aa: CASSSRQGRNTEAFF
clone_size: .; j_call: TRBJ1-3; d_call: TRBD1; v_call: TRBV11-2; cdr3_nt: TGTGCCAGCAGCTCCAGGACAGGGGATATTGGAAACACCATATATTTT; cdr3_aa: CASSSRTGDIGNTIYF
clone_size: .; j_call: TRBJ2-5; d_call: TRBD2; v_call: TRBV4-1; cdr3_nt: TGCGCCAGCAGGCCACGGGGGGATGGAAAGACCCAGTACTTC; cdr3_aa: CASRPRGDGKTQYF
clone_size: .; j_call: TRBJ2-7; d_call: .; v_call: TRBV28; cdr3_nt: TGTGCCAGCAAGAGGGCCTCCGGAGAGCAGTACTTC; cdr3_aa: CASKRASGEQYF
clone_size: .; j_call: TRBJ1-6; d_call: .; v_call: TRBV28; cdr3_nt: TGTGCCAGCAGTTCTCCCCCCCTTAGCTCCTATAATTCACCCCTCCACTTT; cdr3_aa: CASSSPPLSSYNSPLHF
clone_size: .; j_call: TRBJ1-4; d_call: TRBD1; v_call: TRBV18; cdr3_nt: TGTGCCAGCTCACCCGGACAGGCCGGGGAAAAACTGTTTTTT; cdr3_aa: CASSPGQAGEKLFF
clone_size: .; j_call: TRBJ2-7; d_call: TRBD2; v_call: TRBV30; cdr3_nt: TGTGCCTGGGAGGGAGGGTTTAGCGGGAGTCCGTACTTC; cdr3_aa: CAWEGGFSGSPYF
clone_size: once; j_call: TRBJ2-2; d_call: .; v_call: TRBV29-1; cdr3_nt: TGCAGCGTTGGAGGTAGGTTTTTTCCCGGGGAGCTGTTTTTT; cdr3_aa: CSVGGRFFPGELFF
clone_size: .; j_call: TRBJ1-2; d_call: .; v_call: TRBV11-2; cdr3_nt: TGTGCCAGCAGCGAAAGCCCAGCTAACTATGGCTACACCTTC; cdr3_aa: CASSESPANYGYTF
clone_size: .; j_call: TRBJ2-1; d_call: .; v_call: TRBV7-2; cdr3_nt: TGTGCCAGCAGCGTGAGCGGCAGCTCCTACAATGAGCAGTTCTTC; cdr3_aa: CASSVSGSSYNEQFF
clone_size: .; j_call: TRBJ2-7; d_call: .; v_call: TRBV4-3; cdr3_nt: TGCGCCAGCAGCCAAGAACCTTCCTACACGGGACTCGTGCGGCAGTACTTC; cdr3_aa: CASSQEPSYTGLVRQYF
clone_size: once; j_call: TRBJ1-2; d_call: TRBD1; v_call: TRBV9; cdr3_nt: TGTGCCAGCAGCGTAGGTGGGGACAGGGGTGTCTACACCTTC; cdr3_aa: CASSVGGDRGVYTF
clone_size: .; j_call: TRBJ2-7; d_call: TRBD1; v_call: TRBV6-5; cdr3_nt: TGTGCCAGCAGCCCCGACAGGGGCCCTACCTACGAGCAGTACTTC; cdr3_aa: CASSPDRGPTYEQYF
clone_size: .; j_call: TRBJ2-7; d_call: .; v_call: TRBV5-4; cdr3_nt: TGTGCCAGCAGCTCTAAGAATACAGGATCGTTGCACGAGCAGTACTTC; cdr3_aa: CASSSKNTGSLHEQYF
clone_size: .; j_call: TRBJ2-5; d_call: .; v_call: TRBV12-1; cdr3_nt: .; cdr3_aa: CASSFGQGAKETQYF
clone_size: .; j_call: TRBJ2-1; d_call: .; v_call: TRBV7-9; cdr3_nt: TGTGCCAGCAGCTTAGGAAGTAGGACAATCGGAGGAAATGAGCAGTTCTTC; cdr3_aa: CASSLGSRTIGGNEQFF
clone_size: .; j_call: TRBJ2-3; d_call: TRBD2; v_call: TRBV5-4; cdr3_nt: TGTGCCAGCGGCATCAGACTAGCGAGCACAGATACGCAGTATTTT; cdr3_aa: CASGIRLASTDTQYF
clone_size: .; j_call: TRBJ1-2; d_call: .; v_call: TRBV18; cdr3_nt: TGTGCCAGCTCACCGGAACTCATTTGGGGCTACACCTTC; cdr3_aa: CASSPELIWGYTF
clone_size: .; j_call: TRBJ2-5; d_call: .; v_call: TRBV6-8; cdr3_nt: TGTGCCAGCAGTTACCGGCCTTCCTACTTC; cdr3_aa: CASSYRPSYF
clone_size: .; j_call: TRBJ1-2; d_call: .; v_call: TRBV6-1; cdr3_nt: TGTGCCAGCAGTCCCGAAAGAAACTATGGCTACACCTTC; cdr3_aa: CASSPERNYGYTF